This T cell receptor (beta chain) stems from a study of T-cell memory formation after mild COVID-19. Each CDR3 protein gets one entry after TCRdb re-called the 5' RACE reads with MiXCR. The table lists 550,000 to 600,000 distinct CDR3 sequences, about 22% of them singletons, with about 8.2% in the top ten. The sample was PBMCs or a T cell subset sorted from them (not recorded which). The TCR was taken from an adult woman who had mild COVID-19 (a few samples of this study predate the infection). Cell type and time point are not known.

CDR3: CSAALTSGFTDTQYF. CDR3 coding DNA: TGCAGTGCCGCGTTAACTAGCGGCTTCACAGATACGCAGTATTTT. The V and J genes are TRBV20-1 and TRBJ2-3, with 8 positions matching TRBD2. Per the germline V gene, CDR1 is DFQATT and CDR2 is SNEGSKA (reference sequence). CDR3 size: 15 residues. The J segment lost 2 bases and the V segment lost 6 bases, leaving 10 bases of the junction unmatched.